The rows below give T cell receptor beta chains drawn from one sample of a study of T cells in Graves' hyperthyroidism and ophthalmopathy. TCRdb fed the multiplex PCR reads into MiXCR, producing one record per CDR3 protein. The table has about 570,000 distinct CDR3 sequences, around 42% seen once. Sequencing was carried out using peripheral blood or thyroid tissue (not recorded which). The source of these receptors is an adult woman with Graves' disease, either hyperthyroidism or ophthalmopathy (not recorded which). Both conserved end residues are part of each CDR3. The D gene is left open where the match is weak. Not all rows give a size; the values are once, few, many and, for expanded clones, a class.

v_gene	abundance	d_gene	j_gene	CDR3aa	CDR3nt
TRBV10-2	-	-	TRBJ1-5	CASSERGFRPQHF	TGCGCCAGCAGTGAAAGGGGTTTCCGGCCCCAGCATTTT
TRBV6-1	-	-	TRBJ1-2	CASSFNGGDGYTF	TGTGCCAGCAGTTTTAACGGGGGGGATGGCTACACCTTC
TRBV29-1	many	TRBD1	TRBJ1-3	CSADLTGTGNTIYF	TGCAGCGCTGACCTGACAGGGACTGGAAACACCATATATTTT
TRBV24-1	many	TRBD1	TRBJ1-5	CATSKLITGGLEPQHF	TGTGCCACCAGTAAATTAATCACAGGGGGACTGGAGCCCCAGCATTTT
TRBV28	-	TRBD1	TRBJ2-2	CASSFEAGGGTGELFF	TGTGCCAGCAGTTTTGAAGCAGGGGGTGGCACCGGGGAGCTGTTTTTT
TRBV12-3/TRBV12-4	many	-	TRBJ1-4	CASSQQSYNEKLFF	TGTGCCAGCAGTCAACAGAGCTATAATGAAAAACTGTTTTTT
TRBV4-1	many	-	TRBJ1-2	CASSQGQGWDYGYTF	TGCGCCAGCAGCCAAGGCCAGGGGTGGGACTATGGCTACACCTTC
TRBV19	-	-	TRBJ2-7	CASSPVGASEQYF	TGTGCCAGTAGTCCGGTCGGGGCAAGCGAGCAGTACTTC
TRBV5-1	many	-	TRBJ1-1	CASSLQDFATEAFF	TGCGCCAGCAGCTTGCAGGACTTCGCCACTGAAGCTTTCTTT
TRBV10-2	-	-	TRBJ1-4	CASRTGRGEKLFF	TGCGCCAGCAGGACAGGCCGGGGTGAAAAACTGTTTTTT
TRBV7-9	-	-	TRBJ2-6	CASSSRQGIPGANVLTF	TGTGCCAGCAGCTCCCGGCAGGGGATCCCCGGGGCCAACGTCCTGACTTTC
TRBV10-3	many	-	TRBJ1-1	CAISSVQGTEAFF	TGTGCCATCAGTTCCGTACAGGGAACTGAAGCTTTCTTT
TRBV2	-	TRBD1	TRBJ1-5	CASGDSVYEQPQHF	TGTGCCAGCGGGGACAGCGTTTACGAGCAGCCCCAGCATTTT
TRBV30	many	TRBD1	TRBJ1-5	CACDRGGQPQHF	TGTGCCTGCGACAGGGGCGGGCAGCCCCAGCATTTT
TRBV10-1	many	-	TRBJ2-7	CASSESAFPPYEQYF	TGCGCCAGCAGTGAGTCGGCCTTTCCACCCTACGAGCAGTACTTC